This passage covers 20 T cell receptor beta chains from one sample sequenced in a study of T cells expressing NK-cell markers (dated by TCRdb to 2020 to 2022). The library was obtained by 5' RACE. For sequencing, an Illumina HiSeq 2000 was employed. TCRdb reprocessed the reads and lists each CDR3 protein sequence as a single entry, with no DNA. The sample has about 260,000 distinct CDR3 sequences on record. 4.2% of the sample belongs to the ten largest clones. Sequencing input: blood T cells: a sorted CD56 or NKG2C T cell subset, CD4+ or CD8+ T cells, or bulk PBMC T cells (not recorded which). The receptors derive from a woman between 18 and 75 years old in good health.

The chain recombines TRBV5-1 with TRBJ2-3; TCRdb reports TRBD1, a call that lacks DNA to check it against. Germline assignment: CDR1 SGHRS and CDR2 YFSETQ. This CDR3 is 12 amino acids long. This chain's CDR3 is CASSLPGDTQYF.

This chain links TRBV7-2 with TRBJ1-4; TCRdb gives TRBD1 as the D gene, but with no DNA this cannot be confirmed. CDR1 is SGHTA and CDR2 is FQGNSA in the germline V gene. This CDR3 comprises 15 residues. CDR3 in amino acids: CASSLDGGINEKLFF.

The V gene is TRBV20-1, the J gene TRBJ2-1; TCRdb selects TRBD1, and the lack of DNA leaves this call unchecked. Germline V CDR1 and CDR2: DFQATT, SNEGSKA (reference sequence). The CDR3 spans 15 residues. CDR3 sequence: CSARPDRPWGSEQFF.

This rearrangement joins TRBV6-1 to TRBJ1-1; the TRBD1 assignment by TCRdb is unverifiable without DNA. Germline lookup yields CDR1 MNHNS and CDR2 SASEGT. The CDR3 has 14 amino acids. CDR3 sequence reads: CASNPGQAATEAFF.

The CDR3 region is CASTHRNPGSKNIQYF. The genes are TRBV28 and TRBJ2-4; TCRdb reports TRBD1, a call that lacks DNA to check it against. Germline values: CDR1 MDHEN, CDR2 SYDVKM. The CDR3 has 16 residues.

The chain has TRBV5-1 and TRBJ2-3; TCRdb's D gene call, TRBD2, goes unchecked for lack of DNA. Per germline, CDR1 SGHRS and CDR2 YFSETQ. This CDR3 is 16 amino acids long. CDR3 amino acids: CASSLEDASGTDTQYF. Drawing the rest from reference TRBV5-1 and TRBJ2-3, the complete variable domain is KAGVTQTPRYLIKTRGQQVTLSCSPISGHRSVSWYQQTPGQGLQFLFEYFSETQRNKGNFPGRFSGRQFSNSRSEMNVSTLELGDSALYLCASSLEDASGTDTQYFGPGTRLTVL.

This chain uses TRBV29-1 with TRBJ2-7; TCRdb lists TRBD2, though no DNA is available to test this call. Germline CDR1 reads SQVTM; CDR2 reads ANQGSEA. This CDR3 has 11 amino acids. This chain's CDR3 is CSCSGSYEQYF.

This CDR3 is CSVVRGEETQYF. This rearrangement joins TRBV29-1 to TRBJ2-5; TCRdb's assignment of TRBD2 cannot be checked, as there is no DNA. This CDR3 has 12 amino acids. CDR1 and CDR2 from the germline V gene are SQVTM and ANQGSEA.

The chain carries TRBV9 and TRBJ1-1; TCRdb's D call, TRBD1, is unchecked because there is no DNA. CDR3 size: 16 residues. Germline V CDR1 and CDR2: SGDLS, YYNGEE. The CDR3 loop is CASSPLSGQGVNEAFF.

V and J are TRBV20-1 and TRBJ2-5; TCRdb's assignment of TRBD2 cannot be checked, as there is no DNA. The germline V gene has CDR1 DFQATT and CDR2 SNEGSKA (reference sequence). This CDR3 region has 15 residues. CDR3 residues: CSAGGLAVGEETQYF.

The gene calls are TRBV12-3 or TRBV12-4 and TRBJ1-4; the D call of TRBD1 rests on TCRdb alone, since no DNA is present to check it. This CDR3 spans 16 amino acids. The CDR3 spells CASSLVQGGANEKLFF.

The rearrangement uses TRBV7-8 and TRBJ2-1; absent DNA, TCRdb's TRBD2 call cannot be checked. Germline V CDR1 and CDR2: SGHVS, FQNEAQ. The CDR3 extends over 15 amino acids. CDR3 in amino acids: CASSSMPGIYNEQFF.

The chain links TRBV25-1 to TRBJ2-6; TCRdb selects TRBD1, and the lack of DNA leaves this call unchecked. Germline loops: CDR1 MGHDK, CDR2 SYGVNS. There are 19 residues in the CDR3. Here the CDR3 reads CASSPHYGGGRSGANVLTF.

This chain joins TRBV11-3 and TRBJ1-4; TCRdb's D call, TRBD1, is unchecked because there is no DNA. The CDR3 covers 14 residues. Looked up from germline, CDR1 is SGHNT and CDR2 is YENEEA. This chain's CDR3 is CASSLQGREEKLFF.

The chain uses TRBV28 and TRBJ1-1; TCRdb calls TRBD1, which cannot be checked without DNA. This CDR3 is 14 amino acids long. Germline V gene lookup returns CDR1 MDHEN and CDR2 SYDVKM. CDR3 region: CASIDGQTRTEAFF.

V and J are TRBV20-1 and TRBJ1-1; the TCRdb call, TRBD1, lacks DNA for checking. Germline loops: CDR1 DFQATT, CDR2 SNEGSKA (reference sequence). The CDR3 consists of 16 residues. CDR3 sequence reads: CSATQDSLGMNTEAFF.

The CDR3 sequence: CASSHPASYNSPLHF. The rearrangement joins TRBV4-2 to TRBJ1-6. The CDR3 has 15 amino acids. Germline CDR1 LGHNA, CDR2 YNFKEQ.

This CDR3 is CSVYTNPNYGYTF. This sequence joins TRBV29-1 and TRBJ1-2. The CDR3 sequence is 13 residues long. Germline CDR1 SQVTM, CDR2 ANQGSEA.

V gene TRBV5-1 combines with J gene TRBJ1-1. The CDR3 consists of 15 residues. From germline, CDR1 is SGHRS and CDR2 YFSETQ. The CDR3 sequence: CASSQLQGGNTEAFF.

The J gene is TRBJ2-1, the V gene TRBV7-3; TCRdb gives TRBD1 as the D gene, but with no DNA this cannot be confirmed. This CDR3 is built from 15 residues. CDR1 and CDR2 from the germline V gene are SGHTA and FQGTGA. CDR3 amino acids: CASSPGPGSYNEQFF. The full variable domain, completed using reference TRBV7-3 and TRBJ2-1, is GAGVSQTPSNKVTEKGKYVELRCDPISGHTALYWYRQSLGQGPEFLIYFQGTGAADDSGLPNDRFFAVRPEGSVSTLKIQRTERGDSAVYLCASSPGPGSYNEQFFGPGTRLTVL.